This T cell receptor beta chain emerged from a study of cytomegalovirus exposure and HLA in healthy donors. Regarding the study as a whole: As a later analysis showed, a missense DCLRE1C variant was linked to trimming of TCR beta V- and J-genes. The records held CMV serostatus as the only immune exposure information. Sequencing likely generated an artifact that appeared as a cluster of highly shared sequence variants. Analyses of presence/absence relied on an assumption of roughly uniform sequencing depth across donors.

Comment on this clone: Its specificity is not known. Other DNA variants within this sample encode the same CDR3.

Unmatched junction bases numbered 1, after V lost 6 bases and J lost 2 bases. Germline V gene lookup returns CDR1 SGHRS and CDR2 YFSETQ. The CDR3 sequence is 12 residues long. With 60 Vbeta and 13 Jbeta primers, the PCR was carried out. Only in-frame clones appear in the TCRdb table, and some are missing; sequencing was by immunoSEQ multiplex PCR. The sample table includes 150,000 to 200,000 clones. The source is a man aged 30 to 39 in good health and CMV-seronegative. The rearrangement uses TRBV5-1 and TRBJ1-2; 7 positions agree with TRBD1. The sample was PBMCs. CDR3 region: CASTTGNYGYTF. The CDR3 DNA follows: TGCGCCAGCACGACAGGGAACTATGGCTACACCTTC. Drawing the rest from reference TRBV5-1 and TRBJ1-2, the complete variable domain is KAGVTQTPRYLIKTRGQQVTLSCSPISGHRSVSWYQQTPGQGLQFLFEYFSETQRNKGNFPGRFSGRQFSNSRSEMNVSTLELGDSALYLCASTTGNYGYTFGSGTRLTVV.